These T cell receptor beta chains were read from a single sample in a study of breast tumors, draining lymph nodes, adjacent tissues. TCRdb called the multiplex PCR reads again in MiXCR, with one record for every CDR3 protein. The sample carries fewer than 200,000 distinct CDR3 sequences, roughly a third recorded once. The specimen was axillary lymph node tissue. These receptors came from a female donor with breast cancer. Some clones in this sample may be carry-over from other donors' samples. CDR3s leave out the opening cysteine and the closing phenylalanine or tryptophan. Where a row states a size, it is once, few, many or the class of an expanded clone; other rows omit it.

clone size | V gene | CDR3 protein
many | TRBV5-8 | ASSFNPTGNTGELF
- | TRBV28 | ASGTQGLGNSPLH
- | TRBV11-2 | ASSPINTYEQY
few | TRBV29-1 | SAGTATEAF
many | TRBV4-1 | ASSQRGFGNTIY
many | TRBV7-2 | ASSLLGRRETQY
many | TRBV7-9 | ASSLEEQPQH
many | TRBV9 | ASSFMNEKLF
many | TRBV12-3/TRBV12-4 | ASSKTIKAGGFEKLF
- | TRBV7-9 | ASSLGSGVQSPLH
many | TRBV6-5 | ASSHSHSSYEQY
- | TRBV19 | ASSVASTGGQPQH
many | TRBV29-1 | SVDGQGHHYNEQF
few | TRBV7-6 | ASSLGTSTEAF
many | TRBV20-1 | SARGENNSPLH
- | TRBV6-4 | ASSETSGGTDTQF
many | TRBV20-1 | SATLGQETQY
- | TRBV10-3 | AISESPVASTEAF
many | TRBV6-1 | ASSDRGLTDTQY
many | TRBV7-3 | ASSNTGLTAKSSGANVLT
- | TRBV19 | ASSRDNGSYNEQF
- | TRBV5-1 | ASSPREGSDTQY